This T cell receptor (beta chain) was identified in a study of blood T cell repertoires in COVID-19. Looking at the study overall: Italy, Spain and the United States were the sources of the convalescent and acute COVID-19 samples. The cDNA or gDNA used as material had been derived from T cells, B-cell-depleted T cells, or PBMCs.

With 3 bases removed from V and 2 bases from J, the gap between germline ends came to 16 bases. The V gene's germline CDR1 is DFQATT and CDR2 SNEGSKA (reference sequence). CDR3 length equals 15 residues. In the original workflow: Reference gene primer amplification gave estimated nucleated cell counts. TCRdb keeps only in-frame clones here, not all; method: immunoSEQ multiplex PCR. V and J calls and clone size are those listed in that table; D and trimming were worked out from the DNA. The sample has just over 95,000 clones; around nine tenths are singletons. The receptor was derived from a human donor in a cohort sampled during active COVID-19. The material sequenced was peripheral blood. The V and J genes are TRBV20-1 and TRBJ1-1; maybe TRBD1 (6 bases). The CDR3 coding sequence is TGCAGTGCTAGTAGCGTTGGCAGGGGAAACACTGAAGCTTTCTTT. Residues: CSASSVGRGNTEAFF.